The 26 T cell receptor beta chains below were found in one sample sequenced in a study of OX40 agonist ivuxolimab in advanced cancers. Only in-frame clones appear in the TCRdb table, and some are missing; sequencing was by immunoSEQ multiplex PCR. The sample records 65,000 to 85,000 clones, 84% being singletons. The starting material was CD4+ or CD8+ T cells sorted from blood, obtained in a trial of the OX40 agonist ivuxolimab. The receptor set was obtained from an adult with an advanced solid tumor such as melanoma, head and neck, liver or kidney cancer.

The chain carries TRBV28 and TRBJ2-7; 8 bases are shared with TRBD1. Germline V CDR1 and CDR2: MDHEN, SYDVKM. CDR3 length equals 16 residues. V dropped 4 bases and J dropped 0; count of bases not matched to a gene: 8. In nucleotides, the CDR3 is TGTGCCAGCAGTTCCTTGGACAGGGACCCCTCCTACGAGCAGTACTTC. This codes for CASSSLDRDPSYEQYF.

The chain couples TRBV19 to TRBJ2-7; D might be TRBD1 (7 bases). Germline V lookup: CDR1 LNHDA, CDR2 SQIVND (reference sequence). V lost 6 bases, J lost 5 bases, and 17 bases lay in between. CDR3 length: 14 residues. The CDR3 loop is CASRRSRGEHEQYF. In DNA form, the CDR3 reads TGTGCCAGTAGAAGGAGCAGGGGGGAGCACGAGCAGTACTTC.

The chain joins TRBV11-3 to TRBJ2-1; D ambiguous. This CDR3 spans 13 amino acids. Trimming removed 1 base from V and 4 bases from J, with 5 bases in between. Looked up from germline, CDR1 is SGHNT and CDR2 is YENEEA. The chain's CDR3 is CASSLATYNEQFF. CDR3 nucleotides: TGTGCCAGCAGCTTAGCTACTTACAATGAGCAGTTCTTC.

The rearrangement joins TRBV19 to TRBJ1-1, with unresolved D. V was trimmed by 5 bases and J by 1 base, leaving 8 bases between them. Germline-derived CDR1 and CDR2 are LNHDA and SQIVND (reference sequence). The CDR3 is made up of 13 amino acids. CDR3 protein: CASSVRQNTEAFF. The DNA for the CDR3 is TGTGCCAGTAGTGTCAGACAGAACACTGAAGCTTTCTTT.

This chain joins TRBV5-1 and TRBJ2-1, with a possible D match to TRBD1 (6 bases). V lost 0 bases and J 7 bases, leaving 17 bases between the germline ends. This CDR3 region has 16 residues. CDR1 and CDR2 (germline): SGHRS, YFSETQ. CDR3 amino acids: CASSLAPSTGENEQFF. CDR3 DNA: TGCGCCAGCAGCTTGGCCCCCTCGACAGGAGAAAATGAGCAGTTCTTC.

The chain couples TRBV6-5 to TRBJ1-4; the D is unclear. CDR1 MNHEY and CDR2 SVGAGI come from the germline V gene. This CDR3 has 12 amino acids. V lost 5 bases to trimming and J lost 11 bases, with 12 bases between them. The CDR3 bases are TGTGCCAGCAGTCAAGAAGGGAGGAAACTGTTTTTT. Its translation: CASSQEGRKLFF.

About this clone itself: One junction end does not reproduce the germline sequence, and a read error may be involved. J is TRBJ2-1 and V is TRBV11-2; 9 bases fit TRBD1. This CDR3 has 15 amino acids. Per the germline V gene, CDR1 is SGHAT and CDR2 is FQNNGV. DNA of the CDR3: TGTGCCACCAGCACTTCGACAGGGGGTGCGAATGAGCAGTTCTTC. This gives the protein CATSTSTGGANEQFF.

CDR3 sequence (DNA): TGCGCCAGCAGCCAAGTAGGGGTGAACACTGAAGCTTTCTTT. It codes for CASSQVGVNTEAFF. The chain is built from TRBV4-1 and TRBJ1-1, with D maybe TRBD1 (5 bases). Germline V gives CDR1 MGHRA, CDR2 YSYEKL. Between the trimmed V and J ends, which lost 1 base and 0 bases, there was a span of 6 bases. The CDR3 is 14 amino acids.

V is TRBV9 and J is TRBJ2-3; no clear D. Trimming pared 3 bases from V and 0 bases from J, leaving 8 bases between. CDR1 SGDLS and CDR2 YYNGEE come from the germline V gene. CDR3 size: 14 residues. For the CDR3, the DNA is TGTGCCAGCAGCGATAAGAGGAGCACAGATACGCAGTATTTT. This translates into CASSDKRSTDTQYF. Full variable domain (remainder filled in from reference TRBV9 and TRBJ2-3): DSGVTQTPKHLITATGQRVTLRCSPRSGDLSVYWYQQSLDQGLQFLIQYYNGEERAKGNILERFSAQQFPDLHSELNLSSLELGDSALYFCASSDKRSTDTQYFGPGTRLTVL.

V and J are TRBV30 and TRBJ1-5; D is unclear. V dropped 3 bases and J dropped 0 bases, with 15 bases sitting between them. The CDR3 spans 16 residues. In germline, CDR1 is GTSNPN, CDR2 SVGIG (reference sequence). The CDR3 region has the DNA TGTGCCTGGAGCAGCTCGGGAGCATATAGCAATCAGCCCCAGCATTTT. It specifies CAWSSSGAYSNQPQHF. The complete variable domain, with remaining parts taken from reference TRBV30 and TRBJ1-5, reads SQTIHQWPATLVQPVGSPLSLECTVEGTSNPNLYWYRQAAGRGLQLLFYSVGIGQISSEVPQNLSASRPQDRQFILSSKKLLLSDSGFYLCAWSSSGAYSNQPQHFGDGTRLSIL.

The rearrangement uses TRBV15 and TRBJ1-2, with a tentative D call TRBD1 (6 bases). Trimming left V 3 bases short and J 6 bases short, with 14 bases between. Germline V gene sequence: CDR1 LNHNV, CDR2 YYDKDF (reference sequence). CDR3 length: 14 residues. The CDR3 DNA follows: TGTGCCACCAGCAGGAGGACAGCCGGGGATGGCTACACCTTC. It specifies CATSRRTAGDGYTF.

The rearrangement links TRBV5-1 to TRBJ2-3; TRBD2 matches 8 bases. CDR3 length: 16 amino acids. The V gene end was trimmed by 0 bases and the J gene end by 2 bases; junction bases not matched to a gene: 5. Germline CDR1 reads SGHRS; CDR2 reads YFSETQ. CDR3 in DNA: TGCGCCAGCAGCTTGGTGGCTAGCGGGCTCACAGATACGCAGTATTTT. Its protein is CASSLVASGLTDTQYF. The full variable domain, completed using reference TRBV5-1 and TRBJ2-3, is KAGVTQTPRYLIKTRGQQVTLSCSPISGHRSVSWYQQTPGQGLQFLFEYFSETQRNKGNFPGRFSGRQFSNSRSEMNVSTLELGDSALYLCASSLVASGLTDTQYFGPGTRLTVL.

V usage is TRBV2 and J usage is TRBJ1-4; TRBD1 might be the D (6 bases). With 9 bases removed from V and 0 bases from J, the gap between germline ends came to 8 bases. The germline V gene has CDR1 SNHLY and CDR2 FYNNEI. The CDR3 loop spans 13 amino acids. The CDR3 nucleotides are TGTGCCAGAAGACAGGCAACTAATGAAAAACTGTTTTTT. As protein: CARRQATNEKLFF.

This chain links TRBV6-5 with TRBJ2-3, with 9 bases lining up with TRBD2. This CDR3 spans 13 amino acids. Germline values: CDR1 MNHEY, CDR2 SVGAGI. Unmatched junction bases numbered 8, after V lost 11 bases and J lost 5 bases. The CDR3 coding sequence is TGTGCCGGCGCGGGGGGGTACCAAGATACGCAGTATTTT. Its protein product is CAGAGGYQDTQYF.

V usage is TRBV5-6 and J usage is TRBJ2-7, with TRBD1 identical over 10 bases. V lost 2 bases, J lost 3 bases, and 2 bases stayed unmatched. The CDR3 extends over 14 amino acids. Germline V gene lookup returns CDR1 SGHDT and CDR2 YYEEEE. CDR3 nucleotide sequence: TGTGCCAGCAGCTTCGGGACAGGGGACTACGAGCAGTACTTC. Protein sequence: CASSFGTGDYEQYF. Supplemented by reference TRBV5-6 and TRBJ2-7, the full variable domain reads DAGVTQSPTHLIKTRGQQVTLRCSPKSGHDTVSWYQQALGQGPQFIFQYYEEEERQRGNFPDRFSGHQFPNYSSELNVNALLLGDSALYLCASSFGTGDYEQYFGPGTRLTVT.

There are a few counts of this clone. This chain links TRBV5-4 with TRBJ1-3, with 7 positions matching TRBD1. Germline V CDR1 and CDR2: SGHNT, YYREEE (reference sequence). V shed 4 bases and J 4 bases; nucleotides not matched to a gene: 5. The CDR3 has 14 amino acids. The DNA of the CDR3 is TGTGCCAGCAGCCGACAGGGAACCGGAAACACCATATATTTT. Its protein product is CASSRQGTGNTIYF.

This clone occurred once. The chain has TRBV27 and TRBJ2-2; D not resolved. Trimming pared 10 bases from V and 4 bases from J, leaving 16 bases between. There are 14 residues in the CDR3. The V gene's germline CDR1 is MNHEY and CDR2 SMNVEV (reference sequence). The CDR3 region has the DNA TGTGCCATCAAGAGGACCCCGACCACCGGGGAGCTGTTTTTT. Its translation is CAIKRTPTTGELFF.

This clone appeared once. V usage is TRBV9 and J usage is TRBJ2-1; D unresolved. The length of the CDR3 is 11 residues. Germline lookup yields CDR1 SGDLS and CDR2 YYNGEE. The V end was cut by 0 bases, the J end by 6 bases, with 1 base between. The CDR3 protein is CASSVANEQFF. The CDR3, as DNA: TGTGCCAGCAGCGTAGCCAATGAGCAGTTCTTC.

The chain employs TRBV14 and TRBJ2-2; the D gene is possibly TRBD2 (6 bases). CDR3 size: 17 residues. Germline V lookup: CDR1 SGHDN, CDR2 FVKESK. With 3 bases removed from V and 0 bases from J, the gap between germline ends came to 14 bases. This chain's CDR3 is CASSHNTGTANTGELFF. The DNA for the CDR3 is TGTGCCAGCAGCCACAATACCGGGACTGCGAACACCGGGGAGCTGTTTTTT.

In its sample, this clone was seen a few times. The J gene is TRBJ1-1, the V gene TRBV7-8; TRBD1 aligns across 8 bases. V trimming: 4 bases; J trimming: 4 bases; junction bases outside the gene matches: 8. The germline CDR1 and CDR2 sequences are SGHVS and FQNEAQ. This CDR3 contains 15 residues. The DNA for the CDR3 is TGTGCCAGCAGCTCAAACACAGGGGGTGGCACTGAAGCTTTCTTT. This codes for CASSSNTGGGTEAFF.

This rearrangement joins TRBV29-1 to TRBJ2-5; 9 nucleotides line up with TRBD1. With V trimmed by 0 bases and J by 5 bases, 10 bases remained unmatched. CDR1 and CDR2 (germline): SQVTM, ANQGSEA. The CDR3 length is 16 residues. The CDR3 loop is CSVEETYRGRRETQYF. CDR3 nucleotide sequence: TGCAGCGTTGAAGAAACCTACAGGGGGCGCAGGGAGACCCAGTACTTC.

The V call is TRBV28, the J call TRBJ1-1, with 7 bases identical to TRBD1. The CDR3 covers 12 residues. In germline, CDR1 is MDHEN, CDR2 SYDVKM. Trimming cost V 6 bases and J 9 bases; bases outside gene matches: 7. In DNA, the CDR3 is TGTGCCAGCAGCCCTCGACAGGGTAAAGCTTTCTTT. Translating it yields CASSPRQGKAFF.

The chain links TRBV11-1 to TRBJ1-3; D ambiguous. Germline values: CDR1 SGHAT, CDR2 FQDESV (reference sequence). The CDR3 totals 15 residues. V gave up 2 bases and J gave up 0 bases, with 8 bases separating them. The CDR3 reads CASSLKTYSGNTIYF. The CDR3 DNA follows: TGTGCCAGCAGCTTAAAGACTTACTCTGGAAACACCATATATTTT.

The gene calls are TRBV5-1 and TRBJ1-2, with D maybe TRBD1 (6 bases). The CDR3 sequence is 14 residues long. Per the germline V gene, CDR1 is SGHRS and CDR2 is YFSETQ. Trimming removed 1 base from V and 7 bases from J, with 14 bases in between. CDR3: CASSLYSRGGGYTF. The CDR3 coding sequence is TGCGCCAGCAGCTTGTACTCGAGAGGGGGTGGCTACACCTTC.

The chain couples TRBV14 to TRBJ2-7; D remains ambiguous. The germline gives CDR1 SGHDN, CDR2 FVKESK. The CDR3 is made up of 13 amino acids. Trimming stripped 2 bases from V and 1 base from J, with 6 bases between. The CDR3 DNA reads TGTGCCAGCAGCCAAATAATATCCTACGAGCAGTACTTC. It yields the protein CASSQIISYEQYF.

The chain has TRBV4-2 and TRBJ2-5, with 9 bases fitting TRBD2. This CDR3 spans 19 amino acids. The J segment lost 5 bases and the V segment lost 1 base, leaving 17 bases of the junction unmatched. CDR1 and CDR2 from the germline V gene are LGHNA and YNFKEQ. The CDR3: CASSQAHGPSSGNRETQYF. The CDR3 DNA reads as TGTGCCAGCAGCCAAGCTCATGGGCCGTCTAGCGGGAATCGGGAGACCCAGTACTTC.